The 32 T cell receptor beta chains presented below share a single source sample, sequenced in a study of graft-versus-host responses after intestinal transplantation. Sequencing was performed with immunoSEQ multiplex PCR; in TCRdb, only in-frame clones are kept and a portion is missing. The top ten hold 3.5% to 4.5% of the sample, which has 7,500 or so clones, approximately 23% seen once. The source material was alloreactive CD4+ T cells from a mixed lymphocyte reaction culture, sampled before transplantation. The subset is: CFSE-low proliferating T cells sorted from roughly six-day pre-transplant mixed lymphocyte reaction (GvH or HvG direction). These receptors originate from a human patient who was an organ donor for intestinal transplantation.

This clone was observed a handful of times. The gene calls are TRBV6-4 and TRBJ2-7, with 8 positions matching TRBD2. Germline CDR1 is MRHNA and CDR2 is SNTAGT. The CDR3 contains 17 residues. Trimming cost V 5 bases and J 0 bases; bases outside gene matches: 12. CDR3 nucleotide sequence: TGTGCCAGCAGTTACGATTGGGGCGGGACTAGCTCCTACGAGCAGTACTTC. Translated: CASSYDWGGTSSYEQYF.

Note on this clone: One base away lies a much larger clone, so this may be a sequencing read error. The rearrangement joins TRBV30 to TRBJ2-4, with 9 bases matching TRBD2. The CDR3 totals 13 residues. Per germline, CDR1 GTSNPN and CDR2 SVGIG (reference sequence). The CDR3 is CVWSVLAGNIQYF. As DNA, the CDR3 is TGTGTCTGGAGTGTACTAGCGGGAAACATTCAGTACTTC.

J is TRBJ1-2 and V is TRBV7-9; TRBD1 matches at 7 bases. With 5 bases clipped from V and 7 bases from J, the junction kept 7 bases outside the gene matches. The CDR3 loop spans 13 amino acids. Germline V gene lookup returns CDR1 SEHNR and CDR2 FQNEAQ (reference sequence). DNA for the CDR3: TGTGCCAGCAGCACAACGGGACAGCTTGGCTACACCTTC. Its translation is CASSTTGQLGYTF.

The rearrangement uses TRBV7-3 and TRBJ1-5, with a tentative D call TRBD1 (6 bases). CDR1 and CDR2 from the germline V gene are SGHTA and FQGTGA. This CDR3 is built from 14 residues. V lost 2 bases and J 2 bases, leaving 7 bases between the germline ends. The CDR3 region has the DNA TGTGCCAGCAGCTTAGCAGGGGGCAATCAGCCCCAGCATTTT. Encoded protein: CASSLAGGNQPQHF.

By its share, this clone is medium-sized. CDR3 bases: TGCGCCAGCAGCCTGCTAGCGGGAGGAAGCGAGCAGTACTTC. As protein: CASSLLAGGSEQYF. V and J are TRBV5-1 and TRBJ2-7, with TRBD2 identical over 11 bases. V shed 4 bases and J 6 bases; nucleotides not matched to a gene: 6. Germline-derived CDR1 and CDR2 are SGHRS and YFSETQ. The CDR3 totals 14 residues.

This clone was seen a handful of times. The chain recombines TRBV29-1 with TRBJ2-1; 12 bases fit TRBD2. This CDR3 is 15 amino acids long. Germline V gene lookup returns CDR1 SQVTM and CDR2 ANQGSEA. V lost 0 bases to trimming and J lost 10 bases; unmatched junction nucleotides: 7. The CDR3 coding sequence is TGCAGCGTTGAAGATCGCCTAGCGGGAGGGCTGGAGCAGTTCTTC. Amino acid sequence: CSVEDRLAGGLEQFF.

This chain joins TRBV19 and TRBJ1-5, with D possibly matching TRBD1 (6 bases). In germline, CDR1 is LNHDA, CDR2 SQIVND (reference sequence). The CDR3 is made up of 14 amino acids. Deletions cut 8 bases from V and 2 bases from J, with 13 bases between. This CDR3 is CASHSYRGNQPQHF. The CDR3 DNA is TGTGCCAGTCACTCTTACAGGGGCAATCAGCCCCAGCATTTT.

In this sample, this clone turned up a few times. This sequence joins TRBV6-1 and TRBJ1-2; D gene uncertain. Germline CDR1 and CDR2: MNHNS and SASEGT. The V and J ends lost 1 base and 7 bases respectively, with 10 bases between them. This CDR3 region has 13 residues. CDR3 sequence (DNA): TGTGCCAGCAGTGAAGTGATGGTGACTGGCTACACCTTC. As protein: CASSEVMVTGYTF.

This clone is medium-sized in the sample. The V and J genes are TRBV6-4 and TRBJ2-1, with 11 bases lining up with TRBD2. The V gene's germline CDR1 is MRHNA and CDR2 SNTAGT. This CDR3 has 15 residues. Unmatched junction bases numbered 6, after V lost 6 bases and J lost 5 bases. The CDR3 DNA reads TGTGCCAGCAGCGCCTTAGCGGGAGGGGACAATGAGCAGTTCTTC. It codes for CASSALAGGDNEQFF.

In its sample, this clone ranks as medium-sized (0.01 to 0.1%). This rearrangement joins TRBV4-3 to TRBJ2-3; D is undetermined. V gave up 0 bases and J gave up 3 bases, with 7 bases separating them. CDR3 length: 14 amino acids. CDR1 and CDR2 from the germline V gene are LGHNA and YSLEER. The CDR3 is CASSQDIRTDTQYF. The CDR3 DNA reads as TGCGCCAGCAGCCAAGATATCAGAACAGATACGCAGTATTTT.

The chain has TRBV6-5 and TRBJ1-4, with D possibly matching TRBD1 (5 bases). V lost 4 bases, J lost 4 bases, and 10 bases lay in between. This CDR3 has 14 residues. The germline gives CDR1 MNHEY, CDR2 SVGAGI. The CDR3 region is CASSWDLNNEKLFF. The CDR3 coding sequence is TGTGCCAGCAGTTGGGACCTTAATAATGAAAAACTGTTTTTT.

In this sample, this clone turned up a few times. The J gene is TRBJ1-5, the V gene TRBV30; TRBD1 aligns across 7 bases. Germline V gene sequence: CDR1 GTSNPN, CDR2 SVGIG (reference sequence). V lost 5 bases and J lost 4; bases outside the gene matches: 5. The CDR3 has 13 residues. This CDR3 is CAWATGLNQPQHF. The CDR3 DNA reads as TGTGCCTGGGCGACAGGGCTGAATCAGCCCCAGCATTTT.

Remarks on this clone: A junction boundary mismatches the germline segment, possibly from a read error. The chain combines TRBV6-5 with TRBJ2-5; the D gene is possibly TRBD2 (5 bases). The germline gives CDR1 MNHEY, CDR2 SVGAGI. This CDR3 spans 16 amino acids. The CDR3 reads CAGSYGGLAGGETQYF. The CDR3 coding sequence is TGTGCCGGCAGTTACGGTGGGCTAGCAGGAGGAGAGACCCAGTACTTC.

V gene TRBV28 combines with J gene TRBJ2-7, with D perhaps matching TRBD1 (6 bases). Germline CDR1 MDHEN, CDR2 SYDVKM. Trimming removed 6 bases from V and 6 bases from J, with 9 bases in between. The CDR3 extends over 11 amino acids. DNA for the CDR3: TGTGCCAGCAGGCACAGGGCCGAGCAGTACTTC. Translation gives CASRHRAEQYF.

Only a few counts were recorded for this clone. The CDR3 DNA is TGTGCCAGCAGGTCCCTAGCAGCCTACGAGCAGTACTTC. Amino acids: CASRSLAAYEQYF. The chain has TRBV2 and TRBJ2-7; D is possibly TRBD2 (5 bases). From germline, CDR1 is SNHLY and CDR2 FYNNEI. The CDR3 runs to 13 residues. Trimming took off 6 bases at V and 2 bases at J, with 11 bases between the two ends.

The table lists this clone with a few counts. This chain joins TRBV11-2 and TRBJ2-3; 10 bases map to TRBD1. This CDR3 comprises 16 residues. Per germline, CDR1 SGHAT and CDR2 FQNNGV. Trimming removed 5 bases from V and 4 bases from J; junction bases left unmatched: 9. The chain's CDR3 is CASSPTGTGVPDTQYF. Here the CDR3 DNA reads TGTGCCAGCAGCCCAACGGGGACAGGGGTTCCAGATACGCAGTATTTT.

This clone was counted only a few times. V is TRBV7-6 and J is TRBJ2-1; D may be TRBD1 (5 bases). Germline V CDR1 and CDR2: SGHVS, FNYEAQ. V was clipped by 5 bases and J by 7 bases, with 15 bases between them. The CDR3 is 14 amino acids. The DNA for the CDR3 is TGTGCCAGCAGCCTGGGGCGACCGGCTAATGAGCAGTTCTTC. The encoded protein is CASSLGRPANEQFF.

The chain carries TRBV6-6 and TRBJ2-3; D is unresolved. Deletions cut 5 bases from V and 2 bases from J, with 5 bases between. The CDR3 extends over 12 amino acids. Germline V gene sequence: CDR1 MNHNY, CDR2 SVGAGI (reference sequence). The CDR3 loop reads CASSTATDTQYF. The CDR3 DNA sequence: TGTGCCAGCAGTACAGCCACAGATACGCAGTATTTT.

About this clone itself: At one of its ends the junction is not consistent with the germline gene, which may arise from a read error. The chain employs TRBV10-3 and TRBJ2-7; the D gene could be TRBD1 or TRBD2 (5 bases each). The CDR3 spans 16 residues. Germline values: CDR1 ENHRY, CDR2 SYGVKD. The CDR3 region has the DNA TGTGCCAGCAGTTACTCGAGTGGGACCCCCTCCTACGAGCAGTACTTC. Its translation is CASSYSSGTPSYEQYF.

This chain links TRBV7-2 with TRBJ2-5; 9 bases map to TRBD1. The J segment lost 5 bases and the V segment lost 2 bases, leaving 0 bases of the junction unmatched. The CDR3 runs to 13 residues. The germline V gene encodes CDR1 SGHTA and CDR2 FQGNSA. Here the CDR3 DNA reads TGTGCCAGCAGCTTAACAGGGGGCGAGACCCAGTACTTC. Translated: CASSLTGGETQYF.

This clone is judged medium-sized. The chain is built from TRBV4-3 and TRBJ2-2, with 11 bases that match TRBD2. Per the germline V gene, CDR1 is LGHNA and CDR2 is YSLEER. The CDR3 runs to 14 residues. V lost 4 bases to trimming and J lost 5 bases; unmatched junction nucleotides: 0. This CDR3 is CASSRTSGTGELFF. The CDR3 DNA follows: TGCGCCAGCAGCCGGACTAGCGGGACCGGGGAGCTGTTTTTT.

Only a few counts were recorded for this clone. This chain links TRBV29-1 with TRBJ2-1, with D possibly TRBD2 on 6 matching bases. V lost 2 bases, J lost 10 bases, and 18 bases lay in between. Per the germline V gene, CDR1 is SQVTM and CDR2 is ANQGSEA. The CDR3 has 14 residues. The CDR3 region has the DNA TGCAGCGTTGAACCGAGGAGAGGTGGAGGGGAGCAGTTCTTC. It translates to CSVEPRRGGGEQFF.

This clone was recorded a few times. A far larger clone is off by one base, so a read error is likely. Other DNA sequences from this sample encode an identical CDR3 as well. The CDR3, as DNA: TGTGCCAGCAGCAATCAGCCCCAGCATTTT. Translating gives CASSNQPQHF. The chain is built from TRBV7-6 and TRBJ1-5, with D unclear. The CDR3 is 10 residues long. The V end lost 5 bases, the J end lost 4 bases, and 0 bases lay between the germline ends. Germline assignment: CDR1 SGHVS and CDR2 FNYEAQ.

This clone qualifies as medium-sized. Other DNA sequences in the sample encode the same CDR3. The V call is TRBV19, the J call TRBJ2-3; 9 bases map to TRBD2. CDR3 length: 16 amino acids. J lost 1 base, V lost 8 bases, and 10 bases had no gene match. Germline loops: CDR1 LNHDA, CDR2 SQIVND (reference sequence). For the CDR3, the DNA is TGTGCCAGTTCGACTACAGCGGGAGGACGCACAGATACGCAGTATTTT. Its translation is CASSTTAGGRTDTQYF.

Relative to its sample, this clone is medium-sized. The gene calls are TRBV11-2 and TRBJ1-1; possibly TRBD1 for D (6 bases). Germline values: CDR1 SGHAT, CDR2 FQNNGV. The length of the CDR3 is 14 residues. V was pared by 2 bases and J by 2 bases, with 9 bases between. The CDR3 DNA is TGTGCCAGCAGCTTACTACAGGGAAACACTGAAGCTTTCTTT. Its protein is CASSLLQGNTEAFF.

The chain employs TRBV9 and TRBJ2-2, with D perhaps matching TRBD2 (6 bases). This CDR3 has 18 residues. The germline V and J ends were trimmed by 3 bases and 4 bases, with 22 bases remaining between them. Germline CDR1 reads SGDLS; CDR2 reads YYNGEE. CDR3 DNA: TGTGCCAGCAGCGCCTCGGAGGGTAAGGCCCTCCCCACCGGGGAGCTGTTTTTT. It translates to CASSASEGKALPTGELFF.

The chain combines TRBV5-1 with TRBJ2-5; 7 bases are shared with TRBD2. The CDR3 has 17 amino acids. V dropped 2 bases and J dropped 1; count of bases not matched to a gene: 11. The germline CDR1 and CDR2 sequences are SGHRS and YFSETQ. The CDR3 sequence: CASSFPSGVGAQETQYF. Written as DNA, the CDR3 is TGCGCCAGCAGCTTCCCAAGCGGGGTAGGGGCCCAAGAGACCCAGTACTTC.

About this clone itself: This sample also contains other DNA sequences that code for the same CDR3. The V gene is TRBV5-1, the J gene TRBJ2-1; 11 positions match TRBD1. The germline V gene has CDR1 SGHRS and CDR2 YFSETQ. The CDR3 runs to 13 residues. The ends lost 4 bases at V and 9 bases at J; junction bases unmatched: 3. For the CDR3, the DNA is TGCGCCAGCAGCCCGGGACAGGGGGGTGAGCAGTTCTTC. Translating gives CASSPGQGGEQFF.

This clone showed up just a few times. This rearrangement joins TRBV4-2 to TRBJ2-3; 12 nucleotides line up with TRBD2. CDR1 is LGHNA, CDR2 YNFKEQ, per germline. With V trimmed by 5 bases and J by 5 bases, 8 bases remained unmatched. The CDR3 loop spans 16 amino acids. The CDR3, as DNA: TGTGCCAGCAGCTTAGCACTAGCGGGAGGAGTAGATACGCAGTATTTT. Translating gives CASSLALAGGVDTQYF.

This clone appeared a few times. The chain recombines TRBV6-4 with TRBJ2-7; 7 nucleotides match TRBD2. From germline, CDR1 is MRHNA and CDR2 SNTAGT. This CDR3 comprises 15 residues. J was trimmed by 3 bases and V by 5 bases; bases with no gene match: 10. CDR3 nucleotides: TGTGCCAGCAGTTTTCGGCTAGCGGAAGACTACGAGCAGTACTTC. Translation gives CASSFRLAEDYEQYF.

By share, this clone counts as medium-sized. The chain has TRBV28 and TRBJ2-1; D remains ambiguous. Germline V CDR1 and CDR2: MDHEN, SYDVKM. Trimming stripped 3 bases from V and 6 bases from J, with 12 bases between. The CDR3 is 14 amino acids. CDR3 amino acids: CASSFWVRGNEQFF. CDR3 bases: TGTGCCAGCAGTTTCTGGGTGCGAGGCAATGAGCAGTTCTTC.

The rearrangement uses TRBV27 and TRBJ2-2; possible D gene TRBD1, 5 bases. The germline V gene encodes CDR1 MNHEY and CDR2 SMNVEV (reference sequence). Trimming took off 4 bases at V and 5 bases at J, with 11 bases between the two ends. The CDR3 has 14 amino acids. The CDR3 nucleotides are TGTGCCAGCAGTTCAACCCCAGGGACCGGGGAGCTGTTTTTT. Protein product: CASSSTPGTGELFF.